This T cell receptor beta chain emerged from a study of OX40 agonist ivuxolimab in advanced cancers. For the wider study: The costimulatory receptor OX40 (CD134) was targeted by ivuxolimab, a fully human IgG2 agonistic monoclonal antibody. A male proportion of 70% to 90% and a mean age of 60 years, ranging from 23 to 79, were recorded for the dose-escalation cohort. Intravenous ivuxolimab was administered to patients every 2 weeks at six dose levels: 0.01, 0.1, 0.3, 1.5, 3 and 10 mg/kg. Partial responses were achieved by three dose-escalation patients, of whom one had hepatocellular carcinoma and two had cutaneous melanoma. Peripheral TCRbeta sequencing aimed to test whether ivuxolimab altered TCR sequence diversity and caused clonal T-cell expansion. The paper reports the monotherapy dose-escalation portion (N of about 47 patients) of the phase I ivuxolimab trial. Of the approximately 50 dose-escalation patients, hepatocellular carcinoma was present in about 20, melanoma in some 15, renal cell carcinoma in 9 and head and neck cancer in 9. Prior anti-PD-1, anti-PD-L1 or anti-CTLA-4 therapy was permitted, and checkpoint inhibitors had been received by about 44% of dose-escalation patients.

In the case of this clone: There is no known antigen for this receptor. Qualities for individual bases were not recorded, and no much larger clone is one base off.

The trim is 3 bases for V and 7 bases for J, with a gap of 15 bases between the germline ends. Its CDR3 holds 14 amino acids, cysteine through phenylalanine. The kept DNA is CDR3 alone, 42 bases in frame from the first base. Reading the germline V gene (reference sequence) gives CDR1 MNHEY and CDR2 SMNVEV. The paper as a whole reports these results and caveats: The antigen specificity of the clonally expanded peripheral T cells was not determined. Low levels of normalized T-cell clonal expansion were also seen in some nonresponding patients. At doses of 0.1 to 3.0 mg/kg, clonal expansion of both CD4+ and CD8+ T cells in blood was seen between baseline and week 6. After ivuxolimab, expanded clones were on average more numerous among CD8+ T cells than among CD4+ T cells. In partial responders in the 0.1-3.0 mg/kg groups, normalized peripheral clonal expansion was found to be among the lowest, especially among CD8+ T cells.

Patients with a history of autoimmune disease or receiving systemic immunosuppression were excluded from the trial. Peripheral blood for TCR sequencing was collected from all dose cohorts at baseline, on cycle 4 day 1, and on cycle 7 day 1. Samples were obtained from an open-label, multicenter, first-in-human phase I dose-escalation trial of ivuxolimab. Adults with locally advanced or metastatic melanoma, renal cell carcinoma, hepatocellular carcinoma or head and neck squamous cell carcinoma were enrolled in the trial. Before TCR sequencing, CD4+ T cells and CD8+ T cells from peripheral blood were sorted into separate populations. For sequencing of the TCRbeta CDR3 region, genomic DNA was extracted from the sorted cells. The immunoSEQ Assay was used to sequence the TCRbeta CDR3 regions. TCRdb re-hosts the immuneACCESS table, in-frame sequences only. Its copies lack some clones; in the studies checked, an unresolved V gene accounts for under half of them, and the cause for the rest is not known. The sample contains about 20,000 clones, 77% of them found a single time. The ten most abundant clones make up about 17% of the sample.

Here the chain combines TRBV27 and TRBJ1-1; TRBD1 might be the D gene, on 6 matching bases. The clonotype originates from an adult with an advanced solid tumor such as melanoma, head and neck, liver or kidney cancer. Specimen: CD4+ or CD8+ T cells sorted from blood, collected in a trial of the OX40 agonist ivuxolimab. The sequenced DNA is TGTGCCAGCAGTTTCGGGCAGGGGATCGTTGAAGCTTTCTTT. Translation gives CASSFGQGIVEAFF.